This section outlines one T cell receptor beta chain sequence together with its context. Original methodology: Estimation of nucleated cell counts relied on the amplification of reference gene primers. The method was immunoSEQ multiplex PCR; TCRdb's version includes in-frame clones alone and lacks a portion of them. The V and J calls and clone size come from that table; D and trimming were worked out from the DNA. The sample has around 250,000 clones; about 91% are singletons. This sample is part of a study of blood T cell repertoires in COVID-19. About the research overall: Spain, Italy and the United States supplied samples that represented acute and convalescent COVID-19. In each case, the material was cDNA or gDNA derived from T cells, B-cell-depleted T cells, or PBMCs.

The specimen sequenced was peripheral blood. This sequence was found in a woman aged 40-49 years who had recovered from COVID-19.

The CDR3 sequence: CASSPGQTDSNQPQHF. The CDR3 DNA is TGTGCCAGCTCACCGGGACAGACGGATAGCAATCAGCCCCAGCATTTT. The J gene is TRBJ1-5, the V gene TRBV18; 7 bases are a match to TRBD1. This CDR3 is built from 16 residues. Germline values: CDR1 KGHSH, CDR2 LQKENI. Losses at the gene ends were 3 bases for V and 0 bases for J; bases not matched to a gene: 5.